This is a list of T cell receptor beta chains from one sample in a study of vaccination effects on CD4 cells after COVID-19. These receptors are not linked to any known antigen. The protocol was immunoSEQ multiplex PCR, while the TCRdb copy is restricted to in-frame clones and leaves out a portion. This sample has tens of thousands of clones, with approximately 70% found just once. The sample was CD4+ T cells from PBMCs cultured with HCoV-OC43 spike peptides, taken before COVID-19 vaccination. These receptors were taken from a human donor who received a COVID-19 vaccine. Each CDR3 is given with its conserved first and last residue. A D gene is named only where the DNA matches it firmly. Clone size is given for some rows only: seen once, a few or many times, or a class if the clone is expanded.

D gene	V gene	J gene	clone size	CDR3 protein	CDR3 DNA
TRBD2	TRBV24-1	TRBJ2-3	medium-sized	CATSDYPGRGTDTQYF	TGTGCCACCAGTGATTATCCGGGGAGGGGCACAGATACGCAGTATTTT
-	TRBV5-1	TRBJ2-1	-	CASSPNTGNEQFF	TGCGCCAGCAGCCCCAACACAGGGAATGAGCAGTTCTTC
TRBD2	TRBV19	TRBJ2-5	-	CASSITGGIAGGRWETQYF	TGTGCCAGTAGTATTACGGGAGGGATAGCGGGGGGGCGTTGGGAGACCCAGTACTTC
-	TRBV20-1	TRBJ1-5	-	CSASQGYRNQPQHF	TGCAGTGCTAGTCAAGGGTATCGCAATCAGCCCCAGCATTTT
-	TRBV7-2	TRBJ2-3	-	CASSLGDYSPDTQYF	TGTGCCAGCAGCTTAGGCGACTACAGCCCCGATACGCAGTATTTT
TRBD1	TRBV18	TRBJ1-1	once	CASSPPTGGMDTEAFF	TGTGCCAGCTCACCACCGACAGGGGGTATGGACACTGAAGCTTTCTTT
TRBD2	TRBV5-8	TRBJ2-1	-	CASSLLAGWDEQFF	TGTGCCAGCAGCTTACTAGCGGGGTGGGATGAGCAGTTCTTC
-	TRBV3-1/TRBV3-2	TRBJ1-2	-	CASSLTGIELYGYTF	TGTGCCAGCAGCCTAACAGGAATTGAGCTCTATGGCTACACCTTC
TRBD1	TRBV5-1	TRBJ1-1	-	CASSVDRETEAFF	TGCGCCAGCAGCGTGGACAGGGAGACTGAAGCTTTCTTT
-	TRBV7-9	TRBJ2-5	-	CASRPEEEETQYF	TGTGCCAGCCGACCGGAGGAGGAAGAGACCCAGTACTTC
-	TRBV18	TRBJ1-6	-	CASSPGPPQGNSPLHF	TGTGCCAGCTCACCAGGTCCACCACAGGGAAATTCACCCCTCCACTTT
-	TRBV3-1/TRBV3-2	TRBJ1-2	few	CASSQGRSTTYGYTF	TGTGCCAGCAGCCAAGGGAGGTCGACTACTTATGGCTACACCTTC
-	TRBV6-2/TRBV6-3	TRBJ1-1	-	CASSRLGTSSEAFF	TGTGCCAGCAGCCGACTCGGGACATCCTCTGAAGCTTTCTTT
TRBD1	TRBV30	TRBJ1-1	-	CAWSVYQGAGTEAFF	TGTGCCTGGAGTGTATATCAGGGGGCAGGCACTGAAGCTTTCTTT
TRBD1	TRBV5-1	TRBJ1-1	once	CASSNRGEDTEAFF	TGCGCCAGCAGCAACAGGGGGGAGGACACTGAAGCTTTCTTT
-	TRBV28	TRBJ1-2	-	CASSLSQVDGYTF	TGTGCCAGCAGTTTATCACAGGTGGATGGCTACACCTTC
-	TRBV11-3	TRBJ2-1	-	CASSRRQSEQFF	TGTGCCAGCAGCCGGAGACAGTCTGAGCAGTTCTTC
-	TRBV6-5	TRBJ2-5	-	CASSYGRRWETQYF	TGTGCCAGCAGTTACGGACGGCGGTGGGAGACCCAGTACTTC
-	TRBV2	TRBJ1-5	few	CASSGPNSNQPQHF	TGTGCCAGCAGTGGCCCCAATAGCAATCAGCCCCAGCATTTT
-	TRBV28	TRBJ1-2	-	CASSPIRANYGYTF	TGTGCCAGCAGCCCCATCCGGGCCAACTATGGCTACACCTTC
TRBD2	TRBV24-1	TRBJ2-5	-	CATSGRTSGGLGETQYF	TGTGCCACCAGTGGCCGGACTAGCGGGGGGCTCGGAGAGACCCAGTACTTC
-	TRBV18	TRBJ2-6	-	CASSRASAAGANVLTF	TGTGCCAGCTCAAGAGCATCGGCGGCTGGGGCCAACGTCCTGACTTTC
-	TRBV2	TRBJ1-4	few	CASSELTVDEKLFF	TGTGCCAGCAGTGAATTGACAGTTGATGAAAAACTGTTTTTT
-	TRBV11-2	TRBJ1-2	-	CASSIQGGDYGYTF	TGTGCCAGCAGCATCCAGGGAGGTGACTATGGCTACACCTTC
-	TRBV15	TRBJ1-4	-	CATSQESRDEKLFF	TGTGCCACCAGCCAGGAGTCCAGGGATGAAAAACTGTTTTTT
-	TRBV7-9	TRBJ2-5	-	CASSLVVGETQYF	TGTGCCAGCAGCTTAGTCGTTGGAGAGACCCAGTACTTC
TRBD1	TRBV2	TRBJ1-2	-	CASSETGGIYGYTF	TGTGCCAGCAGTGAGACAGGGGGAATTTATGGCTACACCTTC
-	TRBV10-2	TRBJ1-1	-	CASSHAQDYRAGAFF	TGCGCCAGCAGTCACGCACAGGACTACCGCGCGGGGGCTTTCTTT
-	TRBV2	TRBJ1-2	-	CASRTVGYGYTF	TGTGCCAGCAGGACAGTAGGCTATGGCTACACCTTC